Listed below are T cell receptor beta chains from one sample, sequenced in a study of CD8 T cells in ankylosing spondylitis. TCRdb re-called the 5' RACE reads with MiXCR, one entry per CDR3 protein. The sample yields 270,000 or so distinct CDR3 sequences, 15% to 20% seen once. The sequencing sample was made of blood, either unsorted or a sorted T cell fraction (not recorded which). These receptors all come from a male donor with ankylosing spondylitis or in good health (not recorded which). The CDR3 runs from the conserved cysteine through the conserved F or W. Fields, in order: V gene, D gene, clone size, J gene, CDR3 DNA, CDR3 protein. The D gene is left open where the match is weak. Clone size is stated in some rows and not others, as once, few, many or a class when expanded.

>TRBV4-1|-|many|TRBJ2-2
TGCGCCAGCAGCCAAGAGGGGACTGCGAACACCGGGGAGCTGTTTTTT
CASSQEGTANTGELFF
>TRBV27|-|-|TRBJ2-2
TGTGCCAGCAGTTTAGTTGGGGTCGCGAACACCGGGGAGCTGTTTTTT
CASSLVGVANTGELFF
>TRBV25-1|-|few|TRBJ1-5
TGTGCCAGCAGTGAGCCCGACAGCAATCAGCCCCAGCATTTT
CASSEPDSNQPQHF
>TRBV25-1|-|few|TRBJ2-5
TGTGCCAGCAGTGAGGGCGCAACGGGGACCAGTCAAGAGACCCAGTACTTC
CASSEGATGTSQETQYF
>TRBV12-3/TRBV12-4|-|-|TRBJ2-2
TGTGCCAGCAGTTCCGCCGACATGACTAGGCCCGGGGAGCTGTTTTTT
CASSSADMTRPGELFF
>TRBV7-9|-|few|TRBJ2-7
TGTGCCAGCAGCCCAGGGATCGGAATTTACGAGCAGTACTTC
CASSPGIGIYEQYF
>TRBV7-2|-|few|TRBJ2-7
TGTGCCAGCAGCTTCCCGGGATACGAGCAGTACTTC
CASSFPGYEQYF
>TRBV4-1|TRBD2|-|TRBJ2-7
TGCGCCAGCAGCCAAAACCGGGACTACCGCTTGGAGCAGTACTTC
CASSQNRDYRLEQYF
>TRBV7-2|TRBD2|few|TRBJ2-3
TGTGCCAGCAGCTCGACTAGCGGGAGCAATACGCAGTATTTT
CASSSTSGSNTQYF
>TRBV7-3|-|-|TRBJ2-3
TGTGCCAGCAGCTTAACCGGAGGAGGTGGAGATACGCAGTATTTT
CASSLTGGGGDTQYF
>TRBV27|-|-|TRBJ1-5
TGTGCCAGCAGTCTGGGGTATAGCAATCAGCCCCAGCATTTT
CASSLGYSNQPQHF
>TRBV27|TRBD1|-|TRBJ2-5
TGTGCCAGCAGTTGGGACAGGTGGGAGACCCAGTACTTC
CASSWDRWETQYF
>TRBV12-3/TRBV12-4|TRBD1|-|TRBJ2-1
TGTGCCAGCAGTTTTTTGGGACAGATTTACAATGAGCAGTTCTTC
CASSFLGQIYNEQFF
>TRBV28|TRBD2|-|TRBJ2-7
TGTGCCAGCACCACTCTAGCGGGAGACGAGCAGTACTTC
CASTTLAGDEQYF
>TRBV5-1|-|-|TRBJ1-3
TGCGCCAGCAGCTTGGAAGGTGGGGAGAGCACCATATATTTT
CASSLEGGESTIYF
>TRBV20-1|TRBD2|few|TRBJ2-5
TGCAGTGCTCCGACTAGCGGATTGTACCAAGAGACCCAGTACTTC
CSAPTSGLYQETQYF
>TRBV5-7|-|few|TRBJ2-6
TGTGCCAGCAGCTCGGTTCGGGGTCCCTCTGGGGCCAACGTCCTGACTTTC
CASSSVRGPSGANVLTF
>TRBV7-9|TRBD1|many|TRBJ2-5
TGTGCCAGCGGGACAGGGTCAGGGACCCAGTACTTC
CASGTGSGTQYF
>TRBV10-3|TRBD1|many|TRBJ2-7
TGTGCCATCCGAGGCACAGGGGACGAGCAGTACTTC
CAIRGTGDEQYF
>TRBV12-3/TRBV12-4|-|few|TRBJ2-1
TGTGCCAGCAGTCCCAACTCCTACAATGAGCAGTTCTTC
CASSPNSYNEQFF
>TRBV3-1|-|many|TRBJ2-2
TGTGCCAGCAGCCACCCGCTGGCCGGGGAGCTGTTTTTT
CASSHPLAGELFF
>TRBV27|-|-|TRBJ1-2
TGTGCCAGCAGCTCGGGGCTCCGTGATGGCTACACCTTC
CASSSGLRDGYTF